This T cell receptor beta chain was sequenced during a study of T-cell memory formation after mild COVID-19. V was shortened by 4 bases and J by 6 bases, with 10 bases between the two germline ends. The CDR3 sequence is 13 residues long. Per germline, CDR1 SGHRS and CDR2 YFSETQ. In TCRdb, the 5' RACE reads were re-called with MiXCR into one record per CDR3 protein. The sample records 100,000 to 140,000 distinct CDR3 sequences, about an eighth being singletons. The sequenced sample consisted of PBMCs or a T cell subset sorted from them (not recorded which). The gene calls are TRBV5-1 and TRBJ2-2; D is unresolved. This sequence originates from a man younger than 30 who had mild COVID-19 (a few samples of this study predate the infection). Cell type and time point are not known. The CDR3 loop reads CASSVQLPGELFF. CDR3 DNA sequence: TGCGCCAGCAGCGTCCAGCTTCCCGGGGAGCTGTTTTTT.